Shown below are 11 T cell receptor beta chains from a single sample sequenced in a study of vaccination and CD4 T cells after COVID-19. The treatment: roughly 10-day PBMC culture with coronavirus spike peptide pools or control peptides (ViraFEST assay). An Oncomine TCR Beta short-read assay was used to sequence the DNA from cultured CD4+ T cells. TCRdb re-analysed the PCR reads in MiXCR, keeping a single row per CDR3 protein. The table records approximately 17,000 distinct CDR3 sequences, 40% to 55% of them present only once. For these TCRs, the target antigens are not known. Sequenced material: CD4+ T cells from blood, cultured in vitro, taken before SARS-CoV-2 vaccination. The origin of the receptors is a human donor who had recovered from COVID-19.

The rearrangement joins TRBV14 to TRBJ2-5, with D possibly matching TRBD1 (6 bases). The CDR3 sequence is 13 residues long. V lost 5 bases to trimming and J lost 3 bases, with 10 bases between them. Germline V gene lookup returns CDR1 SGHDN and CDR2 FVKESK. CDR3 loop: CASSGQFKETQYF. The CDR3 bases are TGTGCCAGCAGCGGACAGTTCAAAGAGACCCAGTACTTC.

The gene calls are TRBV2 and TRBJ1-2; D not resolved. CDR1 is SNHLY, CDR2 FYNNEI, per germline. The CDR3 is 15 amino acids. V was shortened by 7 bases and J by 4 bases, with 19 bases between the two germline ends. The CDR3 nucleotides read TGTGCCAGCATGGAGAATCCCCAACCCTTCTATGGCTACACCTTC. This encodes CASMENPQPFYGYTF.

The rearrangement uses TRBV2 and TRBJ1-2; 7 bases line up with TRBD1. V shed 5 bases, J shed 6 bases, and the junction held 9 bases outside the gene matches. The CDR3 totals 14 residues. CDR1 is SNHLY, CDR2 FYNNEI, per germline. CDR3 sequence: CASSRATGDHGYTF. CDR3 bases: TGTGCCAGCAGTCGGGCTACAGGGGATCATGGCTACACCTTC.

The chain is built from TRBV5-8 and TRBJ2-5; D may correspond to TRBD1 or TRBD2 (5 bases each). The CDR3 spans 15 residues. Germline V gene lookup returns CDR1 SGHTS and CDR2 YDEGEE. Trimming took off 3 bases at V and 4 bases at J, with 16 bases between the two ends. CDR3: CASSSMGDEGETQYF. The CDR3 coding sequence is TGTGCCAGCAGCTCAATGGGGGATGAGGGAGAGACCCAGTACTTC.

The chain carries TRBV6-1 and TRBJ1-1, with D unresolved. Germline loops: CDR1 MNHNS, CDR2 SASEGT. The CDR3 is made up of 16 amino acids. With 4 bases removed from V and 0 bases from J, the gap between germline ends came to 15 bases. The CDR3 here is CASSGGRLPMNTEAFF. Written as DNA, the CDR3 is TGTGCCAGCAGTGGGGGTAGACTCCCTATGAACACTGAAGCTTTCTTT.

V and J are TRBV6-5 and TRBJ1-1, with D possibly matching TRBD1 (5 bases). V was pared by 7 bases and J by 3 bases, with 15 bases between. The V gene's germline CDR1 is MNHEY and CDR2 SVGAGI. The CDR3 is made up of 14 amino acids. Here the CDR3 DNA reads TGTGCCAGCACTTATTCCTGGGGGGACACTGAAGCTTTCTTT. This encodes CASTYSWGDTEAFF.

The chain combines TRBV7-9 with TRBJ1-1, with 12 nucleotides matching TRBD1. Germline V gene lookup returns CDR1 SEHNR and CDR2 FQNEAQ (reference sequence). The CDR3 totals 14 residues. The V gene end was trimmed by 5 bases and the J gene end by 11 bases; junction bases not matched to a gene: 9. The CDR3 protein is CASSGTGGDLDAFF. CDR3 in DNA: TGTGCCAGCAGCGGGACAGGGGGCGATTTGGACGCTTTCTTT.

The table lists this clonotype with a few counts. The J gene is TRBJ2-5, the V gene TRBV7-2, with 9 bases fitting TRBD2. CDR3 length: 15 amino acids. Trimming removed 3 bases from V and 0 bases from J; junction bases left unmatched: 2. Germline CDR1 reads SGHTA; CDR2 reads FQGNSA. CDR3 coding DNA: TGTGCCAGCAGCTTGACTAGCGGATACCAAGAGACCCAGTACTTC. This translates into CASSLTSGYQETQYF.

The chain uses TRBV25-1 and TRBJ1-5; D gene ambiguous. This CDR3 spans 13 amino acids. With 2 bases removed from V and 4 bases from J, the gap between germline ends came to 6 bases. Germline lookup yields CDR1 MGHDK and CDR2 SYGVNS. Here the CDR3 reads CASSEGRNQPQHF. The DNA of the CDR3 is TGTGCCAGCAGTGAAGGGAGGAATCAGCCCCAGCATTTT.

This chain links TRBV7-8 with TRBJ1-2; possibly TRBD1 for D (5 bases). This CDR3 region has 18 residues. In germline, CDR1 is SGHVS, CDR2 FQNEAQ. V was cut by 2 bases and J by 4 bases, with 23 bases left in between. The CDR3 protein is CASSLLATAAGHGYGYTF. In DNA, the CDR3 is TGTGCCAGCAGCTTATTAGCAACAGCCGCAGGGCATGGCTATGGCTACACCTTC.

CDR3 region: CASSPLADNEQFF. In DNA, the CDR3 is TGTGCCAGCTCACCACTAGCGGACAATGAGCAGTTCTTC. V usage is TRBV18 and J usage is TRBJ2-1; D perhaps matches TRBD2 (6 bases). The CDR3 has 13 residues. The ends were cut back, 1 base at V and 5 bases at J, with 6 bases in the middle. CDR1 and CDR2 (germline): KGHSH, LQKENI.